A selection of T cell receptor beta chains follows, all from one sample in a study of T-cell memory formation after mild COVID-19. One entry per CDR3 protein results from TCRdb running MiXCR on the 5' RACE reads. The table lists around 340,000 distinct CDR3 sequences, 13% to 15% of them singletons, with 22% in the top ten. Sequencing used PBMCs or a T cell subset sorted from them (not recorded which). The receptors shown here come from a man aged 18 to 29 who had mild COVID-19 (a few samples of this study predate the infection). Cell type and time point are not known. Each CDR3 is given with its conserved first and last residue. Fields, in order: clone size, V gene, J gene, D gene, CDR3 DNA, CDR3 protein. D genes are given only for firm matches. Where a row states a size, it is once, few, many or the class of an expanded clone; other rows omit it.

clone size: few
V gene: TRBV10-3
J gene: TRBJ1-5
D gene: TRBD1
CDR3 DNA: TGTGCCATCAGTGAGAGGGGGACAGGGGTTGAGCCCCAGCATTTT
CDR3 protein: CAISERGTGVEPQHF

clone size: -
V gene: TRBV2
J gene: TRBJ1-5
D gene: -
CDR3 DNA: TGTGCCAGCAGTAAGGGGGATCAGCCCCAGCATTTT
CDR3 protein: CASSKGDQPQHF

clone size: -
V gene: TRBV12-3/TRBV12-4
J gene: TRBJ1-1
D gene: -
CDR3 DNA: TGTGCCAGCACCCCCAGGGAAAGAGTGAACACTGAAGCTTTCTTT
CDR3 protein: CASTPRERVNTEAFF

clone size: many
V gene: TRBV7-2
J gene: TRBJ2-5
D gene: -
CDR3 DNA: TGTGCCAGCAGCCCACTAGCCTTCGGGGAGACCCAGTACTTC
CDR3 protein: CASSPLAFGETQYF

clone size: -
V gene: TRBV7-6
J gene: TRBJ1-1
D gene: -
CDR3 DNA: TGTGCCAGCAGCCGCAATTTCGGGGGGAACACTGAAGCTTTCTTT
CDR3 protein: CASSRNFGGNTEAFF

clone size: -
V gene: TRBV24-1
J gene: TRBJ2-1
D gene: -
CDR3 DNA: TGTGCCACTTCCCACGGGGGATCATACAATGAGCAGTTCTTC
CDR3 protein: CATSHGGSYNEQFF

clone size: -
V gene: TRBV29-1
J gene: TRBJ2-3
D gene: -
CDR3 DNA: TGCAGCGTCAGTCGGACCACAGATACGCAGTATTTT
CDR3 protein: CSVSRTTDTQYF

clone size: -
V gene: TRBV6-2/TRBV6-3
J gene: TRBJ2-4
D gene: -
CDR3 DNA: TGTGCCAGCAGTGCGCCCGGGGGGCGCAGGAACATTCAGTACTTC
CDR3 protein: CASSAPGGRRNIQYF

clone size: -
V gene: TRBV5-4
J gene: TRBJ1-4
D gene: TRBD1
CDR3 DNA: TGTGCCAGCAGCTTGGATGATACAGGGGAAGAAAAACTGTTTTTT
CDR3 protein: CASSLDDTGEEKLFF

clone size: -
V gene: TRBV12-5
J gene: TRBJ1-2
D gene: -
CDR3 DNA: TGTGCTAGTGGTTTGGTGCGGATCAACTATGGCTACACCTTC
CDR3 protein: CASGLVRINYGYTF

clone size: -
V gene: TRBV14
J gene: TRBJ2-7
D gene: TRBD1
CDR3 DNA: TGTGCCAGCAGCCGGGCTCGGGACAGGGCTTACTACGAGCAGTACTTC
CDR3 protein: CASSRARDRAYYEQYF

clone size: -
V gene: TRBV6-6
J gene: TRBJ2-7
D gene: -
CDR3 DNA: TGTGCCAGCAGTGACGACACCGGCAGCGAGCAGTACTTC
CDR3 protein: CASSDDTGSEQYF

clone size: -
V gene: TRBV7-2
J gene: TRBJ1-1
D gene: TRBD1
CDR3 DNA: TGTGCCAGCAGCCCGCGGACAGGACGTTTAGTGGGGACTGAAGCTTTCTTT
CDR3 protein: CASSPRTGRLVGTEAFF

clone size: -
V gene: TRBV20-1
J gene: TRBJ2-7
D gene: -
CDR3 DNA: TGCAGTGCTAGAGGACAGGAGATAAAGTGGGAGCAGTACTTC
CDR3 protein: CSARGQEIKWEQYF

clone size: -
V gene: TRBV6-2/TRBV6-3
J gene: TRBJ2-5
D gene: -
CDR3 DNA: TGTGCCAGCAGTTACTGGTCAACGCTGCAAGAGACCCAGTACTTC
CDR3 protein: CASSYWSTLQETQYF

clone size: many
V gene: TRBV7-9
J gene: TRBJ2-3
D gene: -
CDR3 DNA: TGTGCCAGCAGCTGGGACACAGATACGCAGTATTTT
CDR3 protein: CASSWDTDTQYF

clone size: -
V gene: TRBV4-2
J gene: TRBJ1-2
D gene: -
CDR3 DNA: TGTGCCAGCAGCCGACCGACGGTTAACTATGGCTACACCTTC
CDR3 protein: CASSRPTVNYGYTF

clone size: -
V gene: TRBV11-2
J gene: TRBJ2-7
D gene: TRBD1
CDR3 DNA: TGTGCCAGCATACTCACGGGACAGGGAGCCTACGAGCAGTACTTC
CDR3 protein: CASILTGQGAYEQYF

clone size: few
V gene: TRBV3-1
J gene: TRBJ1-2
D gene: -
CDR3 DNA: TGTGCCAGCAGCCCCAAGGCCCTCTATGGCTACACCTTC
CDR3 protein: CASSPKALYGYTF

clone size: few
V gene: TRBV12-3/TRBV12-4
J gene: TRBJ1-6
D gene: -
CDR3 DNA: TGTGCCAGCAGTTTGGAGAGGACGAATTCACCCCTCCACTTT
CDR3 protein: CASSLERTNSPLHF

clone size: many
V gene: TRBV12-3/TRBV12-4
J gene: TRBJ2-3
D gene: TRBD2
CDR3 DNA: TGCGCCAGCAGCTTGCTAGCGGGCACAGATACGCAGTATTTT
CDR3 protein: CASSLLAGTDTQYF

clone size: few
V gene: TRBV2
J gene: TRBJ1-6
D gene: -
CDR3 DNA: TGTGCCAGCAGAAGACGCTCCTTGAATTCACCCCTCCACTTT
CDR3 protein: CASRRRSLNSPLHF

clone size: -
V gene: TRBV15
J gene: TRBJ2-5
D gene: -
CDR3 DNA: TGTGCCACCAGCAGAGTGGCGAAGTCCCAAGAGACCCAGTACTTC
CDR3 protein: CATSRVAKSQETQYF

clone size: few
V gene: TRBV6-5
J gene: TRBJ1-2
D gene: -
CDR3 DNA: TGTGCCAGCAGTAGGGGGGGGTTCTCTAACTATGGCTACACCTTC
CDR3 protein: CASSRGGFSNYGYTF

clone size: few
V gene: TRBV7-9
J gene: TRBJ2-1
D gene: TRBD2
CDR3 DNA: TGTGCCAGCAGCTTCGTCCCGGGACTAGCGGGGGCCTTGGGTAATGAGCAGTTCTTC
CDR3 protein: CASSFVPGLAGALGNEQFF

clone size: few
V gene: TRBV29-1
J gene: TRBJ1-3
D gene: -
CDR3 DNA: TGCAGCGGGGCGGTAGGAAACACCATATATTTT
CDR3 protein: CSGAVGNTIYF

clone size: many
V gene: TRBV5-1
J gene: TRBJ2-1
D gene: -
CDR3 DNA: TGCGCCAGCAGCTTGGCGGGGGAGCAGTTCTTC
CDR3 protein: CASSLAGEQFF

clone size: many
V gene: TRBV5-6
J gene: TRBJ2-1
D gene: TRBD2
CDR3 DNA: TGTGCCAGCAGCCCTATAGCGGGGGGGCCCCTTCATCCTCAGTTCTTC
CDR3 protein: CASSPIAGGPLHPQFF

clone size: many
V gene: TRBV7-2
J gene: TRBJ2-5
D gene: -
CDR3 DNA: TGTGCCAGCAGCTTAGCTGGGACCCAAGAGACCCAGTACTTC
CDR3 protein: CASSLAGTQETQYF